These 15 T cell receptor beta chains were sequenced from one sample in a study of shared clonotypes between healthy human individuals. The table came from immunoSEQ multiplex PCR; TCRdb's copy has only in-frame clones and leaves some out. The sample contains some 2 million clones, just under 95% of which appear only once. Naive CD8 cells lacked CD45RO and underwent positive selection for CCR7, leaving out terminally differentiated effector memory CD45RA+ cells. Sequenced: naive CD8+ T cells sorted from blood. All receptors derive from a man aged 18 to 35 in good health.

The J gene is TRBJ2-3, the V gene TRBV6-5; D remains ambiguous. Germline V gene lookup returns CDR1 MNHEY and CDR2 SVGAGI. This CDR3 has 15 residues. V shed 7 bases and J shed 0 bases, with 14 bases lying between them. As DNA, the CDR3 is TGTGCCAGCAAACCTTGGCCTTCTAGCACAGATACGCAGTATTTT. Residues: CASKPWPSSTDTQYF.

As to this clone: Other DNA sequences of this sample code for an identical CDR3. The rearrangement links TRBV7-8 to TRBJ2-7; D gene unclear. Trimming took off 5 bases at V and 3 bases at J, with 8 bases between the two ends. The CDR3 spans 12 residues. Germline V gene lookup returns CDR1 SGHVS and CDR2 FQNEAQ. The CDR3 sequence is CASSPLDYEQYF. In DNA, the CDR3 is TGTGCCAGCAGCCCCTTAGACTACGAGCAGTACTTC.

The chain couples TRBV19 to TRBJ1-5; 7 bases are shared with TRBD1. The CDR3 spans 15 residues. V gave up 5 bases and J gave up 2 bases; unmatched junction bases: 6. CDR1 is LNHDA, CDR2 SQIVND, per germline (reference sequence). The CDR3 spells CASSWAGGCNQPQHF. The DNA of the CDR3 is TGTGCCAGTAGTTGGGCAGGGGGATGCAATCAGCCCCAGCATTTT. Looking up the rest from reference TRBV19 and TRBJ1-5 gives the full variable domain: DGGITQSPKYLFRKEGQNVTLSCEQNLNHDAMYWYRQDPGQGLRLIYYSQIVNDFQKGDIAEGYSVSREKKESFPLTVTSAQKNPTAFYLCASSWAGGCNQPQHFGDGTRLSIL.

As to this clone: In the same sample, other DNA sequences code for this CDR3. V is TRBV7-9 and J is TRBJ2-1, with unresolved D. The CDR3 is made up of 10 amino acids. From germline, CDR1 is SEHNR and CDR2 FQNEAQ (reference sequence). V was clipped by 6 bases and J by 7 bases, with 4 bases between them. The CDR3 is CASSYNEQFF. CDR3 coding DNA: TGTGCCAGCAGTTATAATGAGCAGTTCTTC.

This clone has just one count. The chain carries TRBV5-1 and TRBJ1-1; D is possibly TRBD1 (5 bases). Germline CDR1 is SGHRS and CDR2 is YFSETQ. The CDR3 is made up of 14 amino acids. V lost 7 bases and J 3 bases, leaving 16 bases between the germline ends. The chain's CDR3 is CASLGGEGYTEAFF. CDR3 coding DNA: TGCGCCAGCCTCGGAGGGGAGGGGTACACTGAAGCTTTCTTT. The variable domain in full, with the rest retrieved from reference TRBV5-1 and TRBJ1-1, is KAGVTQTPRYLIKTRGQQVTLSCSPISGHRSVSWYQQTPGQGLQFLFEYFSETQRNKGNFPGRFSGRQFSNSRSEMNVSTLELGDSALYLCASLGGEGYTEAFFGQGTRLTVV.

The table lists this clone with a count of one. The chain carries TRBV28 and TRBJ1-2, with D possibly being TRBD1 (6 bases). The V gene lost 3 bases and the J gene lost 2 bases, with 16 bases spanning the gap. Germline values: CDR1 MDHEN, CDR2 SYDVKM. The CDR3 is 16 residues long. This CDR3 is CASSLGASPWNYGYTF. The CDR3 coding sequence is TGTGCCAGCAGTTTGGGGGCCTCCCCGTGGAACTATGGCTACACCTTC.

V and J are TRBV11-2 and TRBJ1-1; D is unclear. The CDR3 contains 15 residues. V was trimmed by 5 bases and J by 1 base, leaving 14 bases between them. Germline-derived CDR1 and CDR2 are SGHAT and FQNNGV. DNA for the CDR3: TGTGCCAGCAGCGCAGGACGTCTCCAGAACACTGAAGCTTTCTTT. Its translation: CASSAGRLQNTEAFF.

The V gene is TRBV28, the J gene TRBJ1-3; maybe TRBD1 (6 bases). The CDR3 loop spans 15 amino acids. Looked up from germline, CDR1 is MDHEN and CDR2 is SYDVKM. Trimming pared 7 bases from V and 0 bases from J, leaving 13 bases between. This CDR3 reads CASNLQGFSGNTIYF. CDR3 bases: TGTGCCAGCAACCTACAGGGCTTCTCTGGAAACACCATATATTTT.

J is TRBJ1-6 and V is TRBV2, with D possibly being TRBD1 (5 bases). Per germline, CDR1 SNHLY and CDR2 FYNNEI. V shed 4 bases and J shed 5 bases, with 12 bases lying between them. There are 15 residues in the CDR3. CDR3 coding DNA: TGTGCCAGCAGTGGGGGCTATGGGAATAATTCACCCCTCCACTTT. This encodes CASSGGYGNNSPLHF.

The chain has TRBV6-6 and TRBJ2-5; possibly TRBD1 for D (7 bases). Germline CDR1 is MNHNY and CDR2 is SVGAGI (reference sequence). V was trimmed by 6 bases and J by 5 bases, leaving 19 bases between them. The CDR3 is 15 amino acids. The CDR3 loop is CASSPRTGGKETQYF. The CDR3, as DNA: TGTGCCAGCAGCCCAAGGACAGGAGGGAAGGAGACCCAGTACTTC.

The chain joins TRBV4-1 to TRBJ2-1, with D possibly being TRBD2 (5 bases). The CDR3 contains 16 residues. The germline CDR1 and CDR2 sequences are MGHRA and YSYEKL. V lost 0 bases and J lost 3, with 12 bases in between. The CDR3 nucleotides are TGCGCCAGCAGCCAAGAACCCCTAGCCTTCTACAATGAGCAGTTCTTC. Its protein is CASSQEPLAFYNEQFF.

The J gene is TRBJ2-7, the V gene TRBV4-3; D unresolved. The CDR3 covers 15 residues. The V end was cut by 0 bases, the J end by 2 bases, with 11 bases between. Germline V gene sequence: CDR1 LGHNA, CDR2 YSLEER. The CDR3 loop reads CASSQENGRPYEQYF. DNA for the CDR3: TGCGCCAGCAGCCAAGAAAACGGACGCCCCTACGAGCAGTACTTC.

This rearrangement joins TRBV6-6 to TRBJ2-7; 9 nucleotides align to TRBD2. V lost 6 bases to trimming and J lost 3 bases; unmatched junction nucleotides: 12. This CDR3 spans 16 amino acids. CDR1 is MNHNY and CDR2 is SVGAGI in the germline V gene (reference sequence). CDR3 sequence reads: CASSSPGSGRGYEQYF. Here the CDR3 DNA reads TGTGCCAGCAGCTCGCCGGGTAGCGGGAGAGGCTACGAGCAGTACTTC.

The CDR3 sequence: CASSLLGPSGGGSTDTQYF. CDR3 sequence (DNA): TGTGCCAGCAGCCTCTTAGGACCCTCCGGCGGGGGGAGCACAGATACGCAGTATTTT. The chain joins TRBV11-3 to TRBJ2-3; 8 positions agree with TRBD2. The trim removed 5 bases at V and 0 bases at J, leaving 16 bases unmatched. Germline CDR1 SGHNT, CDR2 YENEEA. The CDR3 contains 19 residues.

This rearrangement joins TRBV7-9 to TRBJ2-1; TRBD2 agrees at 9 bases. The CDR3 totals 12 residues. In germline, CDR1 is SEHNR, CDR2 FQNEAQ (reference sequence). V gave up 6 bases and J gave up 6 bases; unmatched junction bases: 0. The CDR3 sequence: CASRRGGNEQFF. Written as DNA, the CDR3 is TGTGCCAGCAGGCGGGGGGGCAATGAGCAGTTCTTC.